This T cell receptor (beta chain) was sequenced for a study of post-analysis software for immune sequencing data (dated by TCRdb to the mid-2010s). About the investigation overall: Recorded disease courses included relapsing-remitting, secondary progressive and progressive-relapsing multiple sclerosis, with some patients lacking subtype annotation. The patient repertoires were set against about eleven previously published healthy control repertoires from donors whose ages ranged from 6 to 25 years. A subset of samples was prepared in parallel using single-end sample barcoding, then pooled and co-amplified after Illumina adapter ligation.

About this clonotype itself: Its antigen specificity is not known. The record has no base qualities; no much larger clone is one base away.

Library method: PCR. Sequencing took place on an Illumina HiSeq 2500. To reduce PCR and sequencing biases, unique molecular identifiers were built into the TCR beta cDNA libraries. Per 1 to 10 million input T cells, some 500,000 cDNA molecules were obtained, such that each molecule approximated one T cell. The patient libraries were prepared and sequenced using the same protocol as the earlier healthy control dataset. Within a given batch, samples were prepared together, multiplexed and sequenced on the same HiSeq lane. Per the authors' processing: MIGEC was used to process the raw barcoded reads, and molecular identifier groups with only a single read were discarded before consensus assembly and CDR3 extraction. Clonotype tables were post-analysed with VDJtools, and diversity was normalized by down-sampling all datasets to the smallest sample size. In repertoire overlap clustering, CDR3 amino acid sequences, but not nucleotide sequences, were matched to correct batch-related cross-sample contamination. Through fastp at Q25 and MiXCR, TCRdb rebuilt clones from the public reads, retaining in-frame beta chains. Entries that share a CDR3 protein sequence are merged under the most common genes and DNA. The V and J calls and clone size come from TCRdb's table, not from the authors' own analysis. Counted in this sample were about 540,000 distinct CDR3 sequences; around 34% of them appeared once. Around 5.9% of the sample is taken by the ten largest.

To demonstrate the VDJtools post-analysis software, the study profiled TCR beta repertoires from the peripheral blood of 13 young patients with multiple sclerosis. The multiple sclerosis patients were children and adolescents between roughly 6 and 16 years of age. General study outcomes and caveats: Multiple sclerosis patients had significantly lower normalized Chao1 diversity than controls, a result that suggests substantial peripheral T-cell clonal expansion. Patients showed significantly higher frequencies than controls for a handful of TRBV segments, among them TRBV5-6, TRBV5-1 and TRBV20-1. Direct clustering with F measure showed strong co-clustering of samples prepared in the same batch, prompting a batch-effect correction. The control group was slightly older than the multiple sclerosis patient group.

From the cysteine up to the phenylalanine, the CDR3 has a length of 17 residues. Here the CDR3 DNA is all that survives: 51 bases in frame from base 1. V is cut back by 4 bases and J by 3 bases, with 10 bases in the junction unmatched. CDR1 and CDR2 (SGHRS, YFSETQ) derive from the germline V gene. Sequencing input: blood. The rearranged chain carries TRBV5-1 and TRBJ1-6, with 7 bases aligning to TRBD1. This TCR came from a girl younger than 18 with multiple sclerosis. The CDR3 region has the sequence CASSAGTAPFYNSPLHF. The nucleotide sequence is given as TGCGCCAGCAGCGCAGGGACAGCGCCGTTCTATAATTCACCCCTCCACTTT.